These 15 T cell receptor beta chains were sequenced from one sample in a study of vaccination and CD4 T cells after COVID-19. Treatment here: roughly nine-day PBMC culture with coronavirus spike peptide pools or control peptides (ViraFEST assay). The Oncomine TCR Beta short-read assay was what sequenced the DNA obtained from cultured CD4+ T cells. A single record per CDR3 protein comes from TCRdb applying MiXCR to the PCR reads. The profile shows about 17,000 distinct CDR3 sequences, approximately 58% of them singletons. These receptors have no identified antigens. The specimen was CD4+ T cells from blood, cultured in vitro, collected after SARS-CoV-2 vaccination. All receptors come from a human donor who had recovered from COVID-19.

The CDR3 reads CASSFGGAVDTGELFF. As DNA, the CDR3 is TGTGCCAGCAGTTTCGGGGGGGCGGTCGACACCGGGGAGCTGTTTTTT. The J gene is TRBJ2-2, the V gene TRBV12-3 or TRBV12-4; TRBD2 agrees at 8 bases. This CDR3 has 16 amino acids. Germline trimming cut 3 bases from V and 3 bases from J; bases unmatched to any gene: 6.

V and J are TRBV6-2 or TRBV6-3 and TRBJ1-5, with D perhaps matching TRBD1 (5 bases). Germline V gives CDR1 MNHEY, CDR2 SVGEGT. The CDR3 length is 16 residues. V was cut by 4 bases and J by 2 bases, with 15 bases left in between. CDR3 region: CASSLRGGGGNQPQHF. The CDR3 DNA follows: TGTGCCAGCAGTTTGCGTGGGGGGGGAGGCAATCAGCCCCAGCATTTT.

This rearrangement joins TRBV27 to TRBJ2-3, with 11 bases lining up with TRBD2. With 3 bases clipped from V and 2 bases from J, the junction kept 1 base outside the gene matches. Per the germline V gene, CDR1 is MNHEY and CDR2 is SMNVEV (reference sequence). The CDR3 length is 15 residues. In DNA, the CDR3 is TGTGCCAGCAGTTTGACTAGCGGGAACACAGATACGCAGTATTTT. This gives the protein CASSLTSGNTDTQYF.

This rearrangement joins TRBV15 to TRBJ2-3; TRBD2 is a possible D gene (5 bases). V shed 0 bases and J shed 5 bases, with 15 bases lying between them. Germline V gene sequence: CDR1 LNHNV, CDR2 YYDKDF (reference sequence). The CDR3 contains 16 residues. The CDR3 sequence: CATSRDEAAPQDTQYF. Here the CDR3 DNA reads TGTGCCACCAGCAGAGACGAAGCGGCCCCCCAAGATACGCAGTATTTT. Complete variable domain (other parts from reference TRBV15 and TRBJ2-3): DAMVIQNPRYQVTQFGKPVTLSCSQTLNHNVMYWYQQKSSQAPKLLFHYYDKDFNNEADTPDNFQSRRPNTSFCFLDIRSPGLGDTAMYLCATSRDEAAPQDTQYFGPGTRLTVL.

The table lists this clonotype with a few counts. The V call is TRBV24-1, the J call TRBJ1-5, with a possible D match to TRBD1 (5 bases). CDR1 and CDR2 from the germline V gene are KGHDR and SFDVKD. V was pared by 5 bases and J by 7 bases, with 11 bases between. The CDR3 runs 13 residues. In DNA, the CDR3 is TGTGCCACCAGTGGGGCAGGGTGGCAGCCCCAGCATTTT. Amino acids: CATSGAGWQPQHF.

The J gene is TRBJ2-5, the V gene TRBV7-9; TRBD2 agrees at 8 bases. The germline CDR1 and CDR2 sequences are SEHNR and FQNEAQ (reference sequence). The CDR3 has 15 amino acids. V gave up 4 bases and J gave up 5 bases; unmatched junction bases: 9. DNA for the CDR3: TGTGCCAGCAGCTCGTGGCGGGGGGCCGGGGAGACCCAGTACTTC. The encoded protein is CASSSWRGAGETQYF.

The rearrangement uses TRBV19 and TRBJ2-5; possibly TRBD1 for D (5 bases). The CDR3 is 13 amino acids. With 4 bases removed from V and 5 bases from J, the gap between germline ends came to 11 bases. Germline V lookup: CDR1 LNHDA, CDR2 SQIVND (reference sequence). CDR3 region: CASSTGIGETQYF. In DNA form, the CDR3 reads TGTGCCAGTAGTACAGGGATTGGGGAGACCCAGTACTTC.

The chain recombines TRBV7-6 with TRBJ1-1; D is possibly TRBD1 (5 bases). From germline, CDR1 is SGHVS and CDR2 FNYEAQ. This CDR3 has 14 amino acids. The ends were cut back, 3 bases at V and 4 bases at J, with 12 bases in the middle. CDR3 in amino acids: CASSLAFGGTEAFF. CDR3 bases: TGTGCCAGCAGCTTGGCCTTCGGGGGCACTGAAGCTTTCTTT.

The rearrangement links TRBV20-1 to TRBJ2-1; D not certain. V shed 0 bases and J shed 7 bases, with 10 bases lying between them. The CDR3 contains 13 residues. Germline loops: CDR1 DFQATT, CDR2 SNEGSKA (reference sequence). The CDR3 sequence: CSAREGRSNEQFF. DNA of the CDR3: TGCAGTGCTAGAGAGGGTCGGAGTAATGAGCAGTTCTTC.

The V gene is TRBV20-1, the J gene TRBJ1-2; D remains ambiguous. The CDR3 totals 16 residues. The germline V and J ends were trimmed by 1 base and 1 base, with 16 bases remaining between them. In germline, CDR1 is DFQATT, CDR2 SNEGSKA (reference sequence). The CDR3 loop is CSARAVLGGVNYGYTF. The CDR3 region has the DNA TGCAGTGCTAGAGCGGTATTGGGCGGCGTTAACTATGGCTACACCTTC.

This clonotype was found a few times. CDR3 in amino acids: CASSSPSTEVGYGYTF. CDR3 bases: TGTGCCAGCAGTTCCCCATCCACGGAAGTTGGCTATGGCTACACCTTC. V usage is TRBV28 and J usage is TRBJ1-2, with no clear D. Per the germline V gene, CDR1 is MDHEN and CDR2 is SYDVKM. The CDR3 length is 16 residues. With 4 bases removed from V and 4 bases from J, the gap between germline ends came to 19 bases.

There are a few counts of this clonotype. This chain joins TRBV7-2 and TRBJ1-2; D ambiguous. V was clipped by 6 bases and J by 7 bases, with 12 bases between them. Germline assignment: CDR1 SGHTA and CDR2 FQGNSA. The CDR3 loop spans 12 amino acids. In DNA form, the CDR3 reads TGTGCCAGCAGGGAAACTGTGGGTGGCTACACCTTC. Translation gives CASRETVGGYTF.

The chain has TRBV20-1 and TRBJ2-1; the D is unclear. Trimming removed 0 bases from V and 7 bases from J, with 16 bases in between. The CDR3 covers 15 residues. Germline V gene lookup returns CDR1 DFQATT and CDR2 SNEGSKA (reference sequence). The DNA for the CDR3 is TGCAGTGCTAGAGAAATTTGGCAGGTGAGGAATGAGCAGTTCTTC. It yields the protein CSAREIWQVRNEQFF.

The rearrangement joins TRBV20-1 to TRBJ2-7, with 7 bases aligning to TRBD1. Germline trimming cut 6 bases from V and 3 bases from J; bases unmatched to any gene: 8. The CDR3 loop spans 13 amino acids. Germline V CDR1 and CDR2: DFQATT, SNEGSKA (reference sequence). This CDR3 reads CSATGQSNYEQYF. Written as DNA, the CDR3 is TGCAGTGCCACGGGACAGTCGAACTACGAGCAGTACTTC.

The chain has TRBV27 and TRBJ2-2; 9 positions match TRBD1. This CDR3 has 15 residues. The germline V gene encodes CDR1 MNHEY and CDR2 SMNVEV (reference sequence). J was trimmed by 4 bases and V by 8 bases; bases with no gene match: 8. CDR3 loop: CASGQTGGFTGELFF. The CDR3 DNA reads TGTGCCAGCGGCCAGACAGGGGGTTTCACCGGGGAGCTGTTTTTT.